This T cell receptor beta chain was obtained from a study of OX40 agonist ivuxolimab in advanced cancers. V lost 6 bases, J lost 7 bases, and 7 bases lay in between. The CDR3 is 12 residues long. Germline CDR1 is LNHDA and CDR2 is SQIVND (reference sequence). The repertoire was sequenced with immunoSEQ multiplex PCR; TCRdb's copy has only in-frame clones and lacks some. The table includes around 56,000 clones, approximately 82% detected once. The sample consisted of CD4+ or CD8+ T cells sorted from blood, taken in a trial of the OX40 agonist ivuxolimab. This clonotype was obtained from an adult with an advanced solid tumor such as melanoma, head and neck, liver or kidney cancer. V is TRBV19 and J is TRBJ1-6, with a weak D call TRBD1 (5 bases). CDR3 in DNA: TGTGCCAGTAGCGGGGGAAATTCACCCCTCCACTTT. This sequence encodes CASSGGNSPLHF.